One and the same sample provided the 21 T cell receptor beta chains below, sequenced in a study of OX40 agonist ivuxolimab in advanced cancers. Data came from immunoSEQ multiplex PCR; TCRdb stores just in-frame clones and leaves some out. The table includes over 50,000 clones, roughly 91% detected once. The specimen comprised CD4+ or CD8+ T cells sorted from blood, sampled in a trial of the OX40 agonist ivuxolimab. Receptors originate from an adult with an advanced solid tumor such as melanoma, head and neck, liver or kidney cancer.

V and J are TRBV30 and TRBJ1-1, with TRBD1 as a possible D gene (5 bases). Germline CDR1 GTSNPN, CDR2 SVGIG (reference sequence). The V end lost 5 bases, the J end lost 0 bases, and 7 bases lay between the germline ends. The CDR3 extends over 12 amino acids. Here the CDR3 DNA reads TGTGCCTGGGACAGCATGAACACTGAAGCTTTCTTT. Amino acids: CAWDSMNTEAFF. The full variable domain, in which reference TRBV30 and TRBJ1-1 provide the parts outside the CDR3, is SQTIHQWPATLVQPVGSPLSLECTVEGTSNPNLYWYRQAAGRGLQLLFYSVGIGQISSEVPQNLSASRPQDRQFILSSKKLLLSDSGFYLCAWDSMNTEAFFGQGTRLTVV.

The CDR3 reads CASSQARGASIQNIQYF. The CDR3 DNA follows: TGCGCCAGCAGCCAGGCCAGGGGGGCGTCGATCCAAAACATTCAGTACTTC. The gene calls are TRBV4-1 and TRBJ2-4, with D maybe TRBD1 (7 bases). V lost 3 bases to trimming and J lost 5 bases, with 20 bases between them. This CDR3 contains 17 residues. Germline CDR1 MGHRA, CDR2 YSYEKL.

V gene TRBV7-9 combines with J gene TRBJ2-3, with 8 bases fitting TRBD2. The CDR3 loop spans 17 amino acids. V trimming: 1 base; J trimming: 4 bases; junction bases outside the gene matches: 10. The germline V gene has CDR1 SEHNR and CDR2 FQNEAQ (reference sequence). This CDR3 reads CASSLGTSTVRSDTQYF. DNA for the CDR3: TGTGCCAGCAGCTTAGGGACTAGCACAGTGCGATCAGATACGCAGTATTTT.

This clone occurred once. This sequence joins TRBV2 and TRBJ2-1; no firm D call. The CDR3 sequence is 12 residues long. Germline CDR1 is SNHLY and CDR2 is FYNNEI. Trimming stripped 6 bases from V and 5 bases from J, with 8 bases between. CDR3 amino acids: CASRANNNEQFF. CDR3 DNA sequence: TGTGCCAGCAGGGCTAACAACAATGAGCAGTTCTTC. Together with reference TRBV2 and TRBJ2-1, the CDR3 gives the full variable domain: EPEVTQTPSHQVTQMGQEVILRCVPISNHLYFYWYRQILGQKVEFLVSFYNNEISEKSEIFDDQFSVERPDGSNFTLKIRSTKLEDSAMYFCASRANNNEQFFGPGTRLTVL.

J is TRBJ2-3 and V is TRBV2; 10 bases are a match to TRBD2. With 4 bases clipped from V and 6 bases from J, the junction kept 7 bases outside the gene matches. Germline V CDR1 and CDR2: SNHLY, FYNNEI. This CDR3 contains 15 residues. The CDR3 nucleotides read TGTGCCAGCAGTGGGGGTAGCGGGGGGACGGATACGCAGTATTTT. This codes for CASSGGSGGTDTQYF.

The CDR3 reads CASSQGHSQSEKLFF. As DNA, the CDR3 is TGCGCCAGCAGCCAAGGACATTCCCAGAGTGAAAAACTGTTTTTT. V usage is TRBV4-1 and J usage is TRBJ1-4; D not certain. CDR1 and CDR2 from the germline V gene are MGHRA and YSYEKL. The CDR3 sequence is 15 residues long. V lost 1 base to trimming and J lost 7 bases, with 13 bases between them.

V and J are TRBV2 and TRBJ1-4, with a possible D match to TRBD1 (6 bases). Germline V gene lookup returns CDR1 SNHLY and CDR2 FYNNEI. The CDR3 runs to 15 residues. V was shortened by 2 bases and J by 8 bases, with 15 bases between the two germline ends. CDR3 bases: TGTGCCAGCAGTGAATACGGGGGCGCTGGAGAAAAACTGTTTTTT. Encoded protein: CASSEYGGAGEKLFF.

This chain uses TRBV10-1 with TRBJ2-7; 7 bases are a match to TRBD1. The CDR3 covers 15 residues. Germline V gene data show CDR1 as WNHNN and CDR2 as SYGVQD (reference sequence). The V gene end was trimmed by 6 bases and the J gene end by 7 bases; junction bases not matched to a gene: 15. This chain's CDR3 is CASSTGTALSGEQYF. The CDR3 DNA is TGCGCCAGCAGCACCGGGACAGCTCTTTCGGGTGAGCAGTACTTC.

The rearrangement links TRBV5-8 to TRBJ2-1; 7 nucleotides agree with TRBD1. The V segment lost 2 bases and the J segment 6 bases; nucleotides outside the gene matches: 2. In germline, CDR1 is SGHTS, CDR2 YDEGEE. The CDR3 extends over 13 amino acids. The CDR3: CASSLWTGNEQFF. The DNA of the CDR3 is TGTGCCAGCAGCTTATGGACAGGCAATGAGCAGTTCTTC.

The rearrangement uses TRBV2 and TRBJ2-2, with D unresolved. Germline CDR1 and CDR2: SNHLY and FYNNEI. The CDR3 runs to 11 residues. Trimming shortened V by 1 base and J by 8 bases, and 2 bases separated the two germline ends. CDR3 sequence reads: CASSEEGELFF. The CDR3 DNA reads TGTGCCAGCAGTGAAGAGGGGGAGCTGTTTTTT.

The chain combines TRBV19 with TRBJ2-7; 11 bases match TRBD2. CDR3 length: 15 amino acids. From germline, CDR1 is LNHDA and CDR2 SQIVND (reference sequence). The junction had 2 bases not matched to a gene; V was cut back by 4 bases and J by 0 bases. The CDR3 protein is CASSSTSGSSYEQYF. The CDR3 nucleotides read TGTGCCAGTAGTAGCACTAGCGGGAGCTCCTACGAGCAGTACTTC.

The genes are TRBV10-3 and TRBJ2-4; D is ambiguous. The CDR3 consists of 15 residues. V lost 6 bases and J 2 bases, leaving 14 bases between the germline ends. The germline V gene encodes CDR1 ENHRY and CDR2 SYGVKD. CDR3 sequence reads: CAISDNEFTKNIQYF. The CDR3 nucleotides are TGTGCCATCAGCGACAATGAATTTACCAAAAACATTCAGTACTTC.

V is TRBV30 and J is TRBJ1-1, with 9 bases identical to TRBD1. This CDR3 contains 13 residues. Germline V gene lookup returns CDR1 GTSNPN and CDR2 SVGIG (reference sequence). V dropped 5 bases and J dropped 6; count of bases not matched to a gene: 7. The CDR3 DNA is TGTGCCTGGGCTACAGGGGGCGCATCTGAAGCTTTCTTT. This codes for CAWATGGASEAFF.

A note on this clone: The same CDR3 arises from other DNA sequences in this sample as well. The genes are TRBV28 and TRBJ2-7, with TRBD1 matching 10 bases. The CDR3 is made up of 13 amino acids. Germline V gene lookup returns CDR1 MDHEN and CDR2 SYDVKM. With 4 bases clipped from V and 6 bases from J, the junction kept 3 bases outside the gene matches. CDR3 coding DNA: TGTGCCAGCAGTTCCGGACAGGGGGGCGAGCAGTACTTC. Translating it yields CASSSGQGGEQYF.

A single count supports this clone. The CDR3 bases are TGTGCCAGCAGCGCCCGAGGGTCAGCTAAGAACACCGGGGAGCTGTTTTTT. This codes for CASSARGSAKNTGELFF. The chain recombines TRBV9 with TRBJ2-2; tentatively, D is TRBD2 (5 bases). V dropped 3 bases and J dropped 1 base, with 16 bases sitting between them. The CDR3 sequence is 17 residues long. Germline CDR1 SGDLS, CDR2 YYNGEE.

This chain joins TRBV5-1 and TRBJ1-4; 7 bases agree with TRBD1. The CDR3 runs to 16 residues. Per the germline V gene, CDR1 is SGHRS and CDR2 is YFSETQ. V dropped 4 bases and J dropped 1; count of bases not matched to a gene: 7. The CDR3 sequence: CASSKDRTGTNEKLFF. The CDR3 DNA reads TGCGCCAGCAGCAAGGACAGGACAGGAACTAATGAAAAACTGTTTTTT. Full variable domain (remainder filled in from reference TRBV5-1 and TRBJ1-4): KAGVTQTPRYLIKTRGQQVTLSCSPISGHRSVSWYQQTPGQGLQFLFEYFSETQRNKGNFPGRFSGRQFSNSRSEMNVSTLELGDSALYLCASSKDRTGTNEKLFFGSGTQLSVL.

This clone was seen just once. The V call is TRBV6-1, the J call TRBJ1-5; D is perhaps TRBD1 (5 bases). Per germline, CDR1 MNHNS and CDR2 SASEGT. The germline V and J ends were trimmed by 5 bases and 4 bases, with 9 bases remaining between them. CDR3 length equals 13 residues. CDR3 residues: CASSPRVNQPQHF. The CDR3 DNA is TGTGCCAGCAGTCCCAGGGTAAATCAGCCCCAGCATTTT.

CDR3 protein: CASSVSSGAQETQYF. In DNA form, the CDR3 reads TGTGCCAGCAGTGTTTCTAGCGGGGCCCAAGAGACCCAGTACTTC. The chain joins TRBV2 to TRBJ2-5, with TRBD2 matching 9 bases. Germline V gene data show CDR1 as SNHLY and CDR2 as FYNNEI. The CDR3 spans 15 residues. The V segment lost 4 bases and the J segment 1 base; nucleotides outside the gene matches: 4.

The chain employs TRBV7-2 and TRBJ2-5, with D uncertain. Germline CDR1 reads SGHTA; CDR2 reads FQGNSA. V lost 1 base and J lost 1, with 13 bases in between. This CDR3 has 16 amino acids. The CDR3, as DNA: TGTGCCAGCAGCTTAGGGTACGGAGTTACCCAAGAGACCCAGTACTTC. Protein sequence: CASSLGYGVTQETQYF.

The V call is TRBV18, the J call TRBJ1-2, with TRBD1 matching over 8 bases. Germline-derived CDR1 and CDR2 are KGHSH and LQKENI. The CDR3 is 15 residues long. After removal of 3 bases from V and 3 bases from J, the junction contained 6 bases not matched to a gene. CDR3 DNA: TGTGCCAGCTCACCGGGGGGACAGGCGGACTATGGCTACACCTTC. Its translation is CASSPGGQADYGYTF.

V is TRBV9 and J is TRBJ2-2; D gene unclear. CDR3 length: 17 residues. Germline V gene data show CDR1 as SGDLS and CDR2 as YYNGEE. V lost 2 bases and J 3 bases, leaving 17 bases between the germline ends. The CDR3 protein is CASSVTLPGRDTGELFF. In DNA, the CDR3 is TGTGCCAGCAGCGTCACCCTCCCGGGCCGGGACACCGGGGAGCTGTTTTTT.